The 26 T cell receptor beta chains below all came from one sample that was sequenced in a study of PD-1 blockade in mismatch repair-deficient tumors. The method was immunoSEQ multiplex PCR; TCRdb's version includes in-frame clones alone and lacks a portion of them. This sample has tens of thousands of clones, with approximately 90% found just once. The sequences come from peripheral blood, collected 52 weeks after starting pembrolizumab. The origin of the receptors is an adult with mismatch repair-deficient cancer.

The rearrangement joins TRBV6-1 to TRBJ2-7, with 9 bases fitting TRBD1. Germline CDR1 is MNHNS and CDR2 is SASEGT. J lost 4 bases, V lost 0 bases, and 7 bases had no gene match. This CDR3 spans 16 amino acids. The CDR3 protein is CASSEAAGTGNYEQYF. CDR3 DNA: TGTGCCAGCAGTGAAGCGGCCGGGACAGGGAATTACGAGCAGTACTTC.

The chain couples TRBV6-5 to TRBJ2-1, with 7 bases identical to TRBD1. The CDR3 loop spans 11 amino acids. The germline V gene has CDR1 MNHEY and CDR2 SVGAGI. Trimming cost V 10 bases and J 10 bases; bases outside gene matches: 7. CDR3 sequence: CATFEGAEQFF. Written as DNA, the CDR3 is TGTGCCACATTCGAGGGGGCCGAGCAGTTCTTC.

This clone was seen a handful of times. V usage is TRBV27 and J usage is TRBJ2-2; D is undetermined. Germline loops: CDR1 MNHEY, CDR2 SMNVEV (reference sequence). The V gene lost 2 bases and the J gene lost 4 bases, with 5 bases spanning the gap. CDR3 length: 13 residues. CDR3 region: CASSLGRTGELFF. The CDR3 DNA reads TGTGCCAGCAGTTTAGGTCGCACCGGGGAGCTGTTTTTT.

The chain employs TRBV5-1 and TRBJ2-5; weak D call: TRBD1 (5 bases). The CDR3 spans 13 residues. V was clipped by 4 bases and J by 2 bases, with 9 bases between them. The V gene's germline CDR1 is SGHRS and CDR2 YFSETQ. CDR3 in amino acids: CASSRTKQETQYF. The CDR3 nucleotides read TGCGCCAGCAGCCGGACAAAGCAAGAGACCCAGTACTTC. Full variable domain (outside the CDR3, taken from reference TRBV5-1 and TRBJ2-5): KAGVTQTPRYLIKTRGQQVTLSCSPISGHRSVSWYQQTPGQGLQFLFEYFSETQRNKGNFPGRFSGRQFSNSRSEMNVSTLELGDSALYLCASSRTKQETQYFGPGTRLLVL.

The J gene is TRBJ1-5, the V gene TRBV4-3; D not certain. CDR1 LGHNA and CDR2 YSLEER come from the germline V gene. Trimming left V 3 bases short and J 1 base short, with 13 bases between. The CDR3 covers 16 residues. The CDR3 DNA follows: TGCGCCAGCAGCCAGGACCTGACGGGCAGCAATCAGCCCCAGCATTTT. Protein sequence: CASSQDLTGSNQPQHF.

In nucleotides, the CDR3 is TGTGCCAGCAGCTTTCCCGGACAGCTCTACGAGCAGTACTTC. Translated: CASSFPGQLYEQYF. The J gene is TRBJ2-7, the V gene TRBV7-9, with a possible D match to TRBD1 (6 bases). CDR1 is SEHNR, CDR2 FQNEAQ, per germline (reference sequence). Trimming stripped 3 bases from V and 3 bases from J, with 12 bases between. The CDR3 consists of 14 residues.

The chain combines TRBV5-1 with TRBJ2-2; maybe TRBD1 (5 bases). The CDR3 covers 14 residues. V lost 3 bases and J lost 4, with 10 bases in between. Germline CDR1 is SGHRS and CDR2 is YFSETQ. This CDR3 reads CASSSQGSTGELFF. DNA for the CDR3: TGCGCCAGCAGCTCCCAGGGTAGCACCGGGGAGCTGTTTTTT.

This chain connects TRBV5-4 to TRBJ1-1; 10 bases are shared with TRBD1. V shed 4 bases, J shed 6 bases, and the junction held 6 bases outside the gene matches. The CDR3 consists of 14 residues. Germline CDR1 and CDR2: SGHNT and YYREEE (reference sequence). The CDR3 nucleotides are TGTGCCAGCAGCGCCGGACAGGGGGGGCCTGAAGCTTTCTTT. Translation gives CASSAGQGGPEAFF.

The rearrangement uses TRBV30 and TRBJ2-3; no firm D call. The CDR3 covers 15 residues. The ends were cut back, 0 bases at V and 1 base at J, with 11 bases in the middle. The germline gives CDR1 GTSNPN, CDR2 SVGIG (reference sequence). This CDR3 reads CAWSVTVTRTDTQYF. The DNA for the CDR3 is TGTGCCTGGAGTGTTACTGTTACCCGCACAGATACGCAGTATTTT.

This chain uses TRBV6-1 with TRBJ2-7, with no clear D. Germline CDR1 reads MNHNS; CDR2 reads SASEGT. Trimming stripped 3 bases from V and 1 base from J, with 10 bases between. The CDR3 loop spans 14 amino acids. CDR3 residues: CASSDRRWSYEQYF. For the CDR3, the DNA is TGTGCCAGCAGTGACCGACGGTGGTCCTACGAGCAGTACTTC.

The chain is built from TRBV5-4 and TRBJ2-2; 7 bases agree with TRBD2. CDR3 length: 16 amino acids. Per the germline V gene, CDR1 is SGHNT and CDR2 is YYREEE (reference sequence). V dropped 3 bases and J dropped 3; count of bases not matched to a gene: 8. For the CDR3, the DNA is TGTGCCAGCAGCTCGACCGCTAGCGGACACACCGGGGAGCTGTTTTTT. Encoded protein: CASSSTASGHTGELFF.

The rearrangement links TRBV5-1 to TRBJ2-7; 8 bases fit TRBD2. The germline V gene has CDR1 SGHRS and CDR2 YFSETQ. The V gene end was trimmed by 2 bases and the J gene end by 0 bases; junction bases not matched to a gene: 1. This CDR3 has 14 residues. CDR3: CASSFSGTSYEQYF. CDR3 bases: TGCGCCAGCAGCTTTAGCGGGACCTCCTACGAGCAGTACTTC.

The genes are TRBV4-1 and TRBJ1-3; weak D call: TRBD1 (6 bases). The CDR3 runs 15 residues. Per the germline V gene, CDR1 is MGHRA and CDR2 is YSYEKL. With 5 bases removed from V and 0 bases from J, the gap between germline ends came to 11 bases. This CDR3 reads CASSTQGYSGNTIYF. The CDR3 nucleotides read TGCGCCAGCAGCACCCAGGGGTACTCTGGAAACACCATATATTTT.

This clone has a single count. The chain combines TRBV19 with TRBJ2-1; 14 bases match TRBD2. Trimming removed 6 bases from V and 8 bases from J; junction bases left unmatched: 6. The CDR3 totals 15 residues. The germline V gene encodes CDR1 LNHDA and CDR2 SQIVND (reference sequence). CDR3 DNA sequence: TGTGCCAGTAGATCTCGGACTAGCGGGAGGTATGAGCAGTTCTTC. Amino acid sequence: CASRSRTSGRYEQFF.

J is TRBJ2-1 and V is TRBV4-3; TRBD2 aligns across 11 bases. There are 18 residues in the CDR3. Trimming cost V 3 bases and J 0 bases; bases outside gene matches: 7. The V gene's germline CDR1 is LGHNA and CDR2 YSLEER. CDR3 amino acids: CASSQGPSGRSSYNEQFF. CDR3 bases: TGCGCCAGCAGCCAGGGCCCTAGCGGGAGGAGCTCCTACAATGAGCAGTTCTTC.

This chain connects TRBV29-1 to TRBJ2-7, with D possibly being TRBD1 (6 bases). Germline loops: CDR1 SQVTM, CDR2 ANQGSEA. The CDR3 sequence is 16 residues long. V gave up 3 bases and J gave up 0 bases, with 18 bases separating them. The CDR3 DNA reads TGCAGCGTTGAGGGGGCCACAGAAACGAGCTCCTACGAGCAGTACTTC. Translation gives CSVEGATETSSYEQYF.

The rearrangement uses TRBV4-3 and TRBJ2-7; TRBD2 matches at 7 bases. The CDR3 runs to 13 residues. CDR1 LGHNA and CDR2 YSLEER come from the germline V gene. Trimming at V came to 4 bases and at J to 2 bases, leaving 2 bases not matched to a gene. As DNA, the CDR3 is TGCGCCAGCAGCCCTGGACTAGCCTACGAGCAGTACTTC. It codes for CASSPGLAYEQYF.

This sequence joins TRBV30 and TRBJ2-7; tentative D call: TRBD2 (6 bases). Trimming cost V 3 bases and J 10 bases, with 16 bases left between them. CDR3 size: 12 residues. The germline CDR1 and CDR2 sequences are GTSNPN and SVGIG (reference sequence). CDR3 sequence reads: CAWSGGWDRQYF. The CDR3 nucleotides are TGTGCCTGGAGCGGGGGTTGGGACCGTCAGTACTTC.

This clone was found a few times. V and J are TRBV2 and TRBJ2-7, with D possibly TRBD1 on 6 matching bases. V lost 6 bases and J 6 bases, leaving 12 bases between the germline ends. This CDR3 has 12 amino acids. Germline V gene sequence: CDR1 SNHLY, CDR2 FYNNEI. The CDR3 nucleotides are TGTGCCAGCAGGCCCAGGGGTCTCGAGCAGTACTTC. Translating it yields CASRPRGLEQYF.

The CDR3 DNA reads TGTGCCAGCAGCTTAGTCAGAGGGGGGGGCGAGGCCAAAAACATTCAGTACTTC. It yields the protein CASSLVRGGGEAKNIQYF. This chain joins TRBV11-2 and TRBJ2-4; D may be TRBD2 (7 bases). The V end was cut by 1 base, the J end by 1 base, with 17 bases between. The germline gives CDR1 SGHAT, CDR2 FQNNGV. CDR3 size: 18 residues.

The J gene is TRBJ1-1, the V gene TRBV4-1; D perhaps matches TRBD1 (5 bases). The CDR3 runs 11 residues. V lost 3 bases and J 8 bases, leaving 7 bases between the germline ends. The V gene's germline CDR1 is MGHRA and CDR2 YSYEKL. CDR3 coding DNA: TGCGCCAGCAGCCAGAGGGGAGAAGCTTTCTTT. Amino acid sequence: CASSQRGEAFF.

The rearrangement joins TRBV7-6 to TRBJ2-1; D ambiguous. The CDR3 contains 12 residues. V lost 5 bases to trimming and J lost 4 bases, with 6 bases between them. CDR1 and CDR2 from the germline V gene are SGHVS and FNYEAQ. The CDR3: CASSDNYNEQFF. The CDR3 coding sequence is TGTGCCAGCAGCGATAATTACAATGAGCAGTTCTTC.

This clone was detected only a few times. The chain employs TRBV6-5 and TRBJ2-7; 9 positions match TRBD2. The CDR3 extends over 14 amino acids. Germline V gene sequence: CDR1 MNHEY, CDR2 SVGAGI. With 5 bases clipped from V and 4 bases from J, the junction kept 6 bases outside the gene matches. The CDR3: CASSLAGPGYEQYF. The CDR3, as DNA: TGTGCCAGCAGTCTAGCGGGGCCCGGATACGAGCAGTACTTC.

This sequence joins TRBV27 and TRBJ2-2; tentative D call: TRBD2 (6 bases). The V gene lost 3 bases and the J gene lost 5 bases, with 16 bases spanning the gap. The V gene's germline CDR1 is MNHEY and CDR2 SMNVEV (reference sequence). This CDR3 region has 16 residues. CDR3 DNA: TGTGCCAGCAGTTTTCTCAATGCTGGAGGGACCGGGGAGCTGTTTTTT. It specifies CASSFLNAGGTGELFF.

The chain links TRBV19 to TRBJ1-1, with D uncertain. Germline V CDR1 and CDR2: LNHDA, SQIVND (reference sequence). The CDR3 consists of 12 residues. Deletions cut 5 bases from V and 4 bases from J, with 8 bases between. The CDR3: CASSPGLTEAFF. CDR3 sequence (DNA): TGTGCCAGTAGTCCAGGACTCACTGAAGCTTTCTTT.

This rearrangement joins TRBV28 to TRBJ2-2, with D perhaps matching TRBD2 (6 bases). The CDR3 sequence is 17 residues long. Germline CDR1 MDHEN, CDR2 SYDVKM. V gave up 7 bases and J gave up 7 bases, with 25 bases separating them. CDR3 region: CASTKSGGMSLDGELFF. The CDR3 bases are TGTGCCAGCACCAAGTCTGGCGGGATGTCGTTGGACGGGGAGCTGTTTTTT.